These T cell receptor beta chains were read from a single sample in a study of cytomegalovirus exposure and HLA in healthy donors. Some clones are missing from TCRdb's copy, which holds only in-frame ones; the method was immunoSEQ multiplex PCR. The sample comprises 60,000 to 85,000 clones, around 84% of which are singletons, and approximately 20% rests with the top ten. Material for sequencing was PBMCs. Receptor source: a man between 65 and 85 years old in good health and CMV-seropositive. The CDR3 runs from the conserved cysteine through the conserved F or W. Fields, in order: clone size, D gene, J gene, V gene, CDR3 DNA, CDR3 protein. The D gene is left open where the match is weak. Where a row states a size, it is once, few, many or the class of an expanded clone; other rows omit it.

>few|TRBD1|TRBJ1-5|TRBV10-3
TGTGCCATCAGTGAGCGTCCGGCGGGACAGGGTCGGGATCAGCCCCAGCATTTT
CAISERPAGQGRDQPQHF
>-|-|TRBJ2-7|TRBV6-1
TGTGCCAGCAGTCTTTCGCAGCGCTCCTACGAGCAGTACTTC
CASSLSQRSYEQYF
>once|-|TRBJ1-1|TRBV6-4
TGTGCCAGCAGCCTACAGGGGAACACTGAAGCTTTCTTT
CASSLQGNTEAFF
>-|TRBD1|TRBJ1-4|TRBV19
TGTGCCAGTGGACAGGGGGCAAAACTGTTTTTT
CASGQGAKLFF
>once|-|TRBJ2-5|TRBV5-1
TGCGCCAGCAGCTTGGGACAGTTCCAAGAGACCCAGTACTTC
CASSLGQFQETQYF
>-|-|TRBJ2-7|TRBV29-1
TGCAGCGTTCAAACAGGCTCCTACGAGCAGTACTTC
CSVQTGSYEQYF
>once|TRBD1|TRBJ1-1|TRBV10-3
TGTGCCATCCTGAAAGAGGCAGGGGGGAACACTGAAGCTTTCTTT
CAILKEAGGNTEAFF
>-|TRBD1|TRBJ1-2|TRBV5-1
TGCGCCAGCAGCTCGGGACAGGGGGTTTCATATGGCTACACCTTC
CASSSGQGVSYGYTF
>-|TRBD2|TRBJ2-2|TRBV10-3
TGTGCCATCAGTGGGCGGGGGGGCGCGGGCACCGGGGAGCTGTTTTTT
CAISGRGGAGTGELFF
>-|-|TRBJ1-4|TRBV9
TGTGCCAGCAGCCCCGGCAGGTACGATAATGAAAAACTGTTTTTT
CASSPGRYDNEKLFF
>-|-|TRBJ2-7|TRBV18
TGTGCCAGCTCCCAAAGGAACAGGAGAGGATCCTACGAGCAGTACTTC
CASSQRNRRGSYEQYF
>once|-|TRBJ1-1|TRBV6-5
TGTGCCAGCAGCCGAAGTAGCCGGAAGACTGAAGCTTTCTTT
CASSRSSRKTEAFF
>-|TRBD1|TRBJ2-5|TRBV7-2
TGTGCCAGCAGCGAGACAGGGGAGACCCAGTACTTC
CASSETGETQYF
>-|TRBD1|TRBJ1-2|TRBV6-5
TGTGCCAGCAGTCCTAGGACAGGGGATGGCTACACCTTC
CASSPRTGDGYTF
>-|TRBD2|TRBJ2-5|TRBV2
TGTGCCAGCAGCGGGCTTGGCGGGAGGGCCAGTGAGACCCAGTACTTC
CASSGLGGRASETQYF
>once|-|TRBJ1-6|TRBV5-1
TGCGCCAGCAGCTTAGGGGAGGTTAATTCACCCCTCCACTTT
CASSLGEVNSPLHF
>-|-|TRBJ1-1|TRBV4-3
TGCGCCAGCAGCCATGGGACTGGGCCCACTGAAGCTTTCTTT
CASSHGTGPTEAFF
>-|TRBD2|TRBJ2-1|TRBV11-2
TGTGCCAGCACTCAGGGTAGCGGGACCTACAATGAGCAGTTCTTC
CASTQGSGTYNEQFF
>-|TRBD1|TRBJ1-2|TRBV5-1
TGCGCCAGCAGCTTGGCGACAGGGCTCAACTATGGCTACACCTTC
CASSLATGLNYGYTF
>-|-|TRBJ2-7|TRBV5-4
TGTGCCAGCAGCTTAGGGGCCTACGACACCTACGAGCAGTACTTC
CASSLGAYDTYEQYF
>-|TRBD2|TRBJ2-1|TRBV7-9
TGTGCCAGCAGCTTAGCGGGAGGGCGCGCCGCAGAGCAGTTCTTC
CASSLAGGRAAEQFF
>-|-|TRBJ2-3|TRBV6-6
TGTGCCAGCAGTTTGGAGGGAAGGACAGATACGCAGTATTTT
CASSLEGRTDTQYF
>-|-|TRBJ1-1|TRBV30
TGTGCCTGGAGTCTGGGACAACCGAACACTGAAGCTTTCTTT
CAWSLGQPNTEAFF
>-|TRBD1|TRBJ1-5|TRBV18
TGTGCCAGCTCACCACCGGGACAGAACCTCAATCAGCCCCAGCATTTT
CASSPPGQNLNQPQHF
>-|-|TRBJ2-2|TRBV7-3
TGTGCCAGCAGCTTAACGCGGGCGCAAGCCGGGGAGCTGTTTTTT
CASSLTRAQAGELFF
>-|TRBD1|TRBJ2-5|TRBV19
TGTGCCAGTAGACAAGGACAGGGTGAGACCCAGTACTTC
CASRQGQGETQYF
>-|TRBD2|TRBJ2-7|TRBV29-1
TGCAGCGTTGCCGGGAGCGGGGGGAGCTCCTACGAGCAGTACTTC
CSVAGSGGSSYEQYF
>-|-|TRBJ1-1|TRBV6-5
TGTGCCAGCAGTTTCCTTGTCGGTTCCGGGGGGACTGAAGCTTTCTTT
CASSFLVGSGGTEAFF
>-|-|TRBJ1-5|TRBV30
TGTGCCTGGAGTGTACGGTCGGGGGATGCCCAGCATTTT
CAWSVRSGDAQHF
>-|TRBD2|TRBJ2-3|TRBV13
TGTGCCAGCAGCCCATCTGGCAGCGGGGGGGCGGCAGATACGCAGTATTTT
CASSPSGSGGAADTQYF
>-|-|TRBJ2-7|TRBV28
TGTGCCAGCAACACCGGGACAACTTACGAGCAGTACTTC
CASNTGTTYEQYF
>-|-|TRBJ2-5|TRBV7-8
TGTGCCAGCAGATTTAGCGCGGCGACAAAGACCCAGTACTTC
CASRFSAATKTQYF
>-|TRBD2|TRBJ2-7|TRBV7-6
TGTGCCAGCAGCCGACTAGCGGGGGCCGAGATCTCCGAGCAGTACTTC
CASSRLAGAEISEQYF
>-|-|TRBJ2-1|TRBV6-1
TGTGCCAGCAGTGAGGGGGGTCTTGGGCTAAATGAGCAGTTCTTC
CASSEGGLGLNEQFF
>-|-|TRBJ1-5|TRBV2
TGTGCCAGCAGTGGGGGGCGGAATCGCAATCAGCCCCAGCATTTT
CASSGGRNRNQPQHF
>-|TRBD2|TRBJ2-5|TRBV5-1
TGCGCCACCCACTCCGGGACTATATCTGCGGGAGAGACCCAGTACTTC
CATHSGTISAGETQYF
>-|TRBD2|TRBJ2-3|TRBV30
TGTGCCTGGAGTAACAGCCCCCCTGGGACTAGCGAGGCGGGCGCAGATACGCAGTATTTT
CAWSNSPPGTSEAGADTQYF
>-|-|TRBJ2-5|TRBV10-3
TGTGCCATCAGTGAAGGTAGCGGACAAGAGACCCAGTACTTC
CAISEGSGQETQYF
>-|-|TRBJ1-2|TRBV5-4
TGTGCCAGCAGCTTACGCGGGAACTATGGCTACACCTTC
CASSLRGNYGYTF
>once|-|TRBJ2-1|TRBV27
TGTGCCAGCAGTTTAGGAGACGCCTTCAATGAGCAGTTCTTC
CASSLGDAFNEQFF
>-|-|TRBJ1-1|TRBV5-8
TGTGCCAGCAGCTTGAACATGAACACTGAAGCTTTCTTT
CASSLNMNTEAFF
>-|-|TRBJ2-7|TRBV6-5
TGTGCCAGCAGTGCCGCGGGCGGAACCTACGAGCAGTACTTC
CASSAAGGTYEQYF
>-|TRBD1|TRBJ1-5|TRBV2
TGTGCCAGCAGAGGGGGACAGGGGAAGACTCAGCCCCAGCATTTT
CASRGGQGKTQPQHF
>-|-|TRBJ2-7|TRBV6-5
TGTGCCAGCAGTTCGACCCCTAGCTTCTACGAGCAGTACTTC
CASSSTPSFYEQYF
>few|TRBD1|TRBJ1-6|TRBV13
TGTGCCAGCAGGTTAACAGGGGGTAATTCACCCCTCCACTTT
CASRLTGGNSPLHF
>-|-|TRBJ2-1|TRBV5-4
TGTGCCAGCAGCTTGGGGGGCCGAAGTTCGTACAATGAGCAGTTCTTC
CASSLGGRSSYNEQFF
>-|-|TRBJ1-5|TRBV6-1
TGTGCCAGCAGGCTCGACAGAGGGAGGCAACAGCCCCAGCATTTT
CASRLDRGRQQPQHF
>-|TRBD2|TRBJ2-3|TRBV18
TGTGCCAGCTCACCGCCGGGACTACGCACAGATACGCAGTATTTT
CASSPPGLRTDTQYF
>-|TRBD1|TRBJ1-5|TRBV5-8
TGTGCCAGCAGCTTTACCCGGGACAGTGCAAATCAGCCCCAGCATTTT
CASSFTRDSANQPQHF
>-|-|TRBJ1-1|TRBV6-5
TGTGCCAGCAGCCCCACTTCGAGGAGGACTGAAGCTTTCTTT
CASSPTSRRTEAFF
>once|-|TRBJ1-1|TRBV6-5
TGTGCCAGCAGTTGGTCGGGACTCTCGAACACTGAAGCTTTCTTT
CASSWSGLSNTEAFF
>-|-|TRBJ1-1|TRBV19
TGTGCCAGTAGTTTTCCCTCGAACACTGAAGCTTTCTTT
CASSFPSNTEAFF
>once|TRBD1|TRBJ1-2|TRBV4-1
TGCGCCAGCAGCTCTGACAGGGGGAGGTATGGCTACACCTTC
CASSSDRGRYGYTF
>-|-|TRBJ2-1|TRBV12-2
TGTGCAAGTCGCCCCGGAGCGGCTAGCTCCTACAATGAGCAGTTCTTC
CASRPGAASSYNEQFF
>-|TRBD2|TRBJ2-1|TRBV5-1
TGCGCCAGCAGCTTGGAACTAGCGGGGAAGAGCTCCTACAATGAGCAGTTCTTC
CASSLELAGKSSYNEQFF
>-|TRBD1|TRBJ2-5|TRBV7-2
TGTGCCAGCAGCGCCCCAGCAGAGGGGGCAGAGACCCAGTACTTC
CASSAPAEGAETQYF
>-|TRBD1|TRBJ2-1|TRBV19
TGTGCCAGCAATGGACAGGGTGGCTACAATGAGCAGTTCTTC
CASNGQGGYNEQFF